This T cell receptor beta chain stems from a study of cytomegalovirus exposure and HLA in healthy donors. Broader study findings: It was 160 or so TCR beta chains that were listed as cytomegalovirus-associated. The tendency of first-cohort TCR clusters to co-occur in the 120 validation repertoires was the finding of a later analysis.

V lost 4 bases and J 7 bases, leaving 13 bases between the germline ends. The CDR3 is 13 residues long. Germline V gene data show CDR1 as SGHDN and CDR2 as FVKESK. Only in-frame clones appear in the TCRdb table, and some are missing; sequencing was by immunoSEQ multiplex PCR. The data hold about 64,000 clones, with 85% to 90% observed a single time. This clone was counted between two and nine times. Its antigen is as yet unknown. The V call is TRBV14, the J call TRBJ1-1; D gene ambiguous. This receptor was taken from a young woman in good health and CMV-seronegative. Sequenced sample: PBMCs. The CDR3: CASSPIGGIEAFF. In DNA, the CDR3 is TGTGCCAGCAGCCCGATTGGAGGGATTGAAGCTTTCTTT.